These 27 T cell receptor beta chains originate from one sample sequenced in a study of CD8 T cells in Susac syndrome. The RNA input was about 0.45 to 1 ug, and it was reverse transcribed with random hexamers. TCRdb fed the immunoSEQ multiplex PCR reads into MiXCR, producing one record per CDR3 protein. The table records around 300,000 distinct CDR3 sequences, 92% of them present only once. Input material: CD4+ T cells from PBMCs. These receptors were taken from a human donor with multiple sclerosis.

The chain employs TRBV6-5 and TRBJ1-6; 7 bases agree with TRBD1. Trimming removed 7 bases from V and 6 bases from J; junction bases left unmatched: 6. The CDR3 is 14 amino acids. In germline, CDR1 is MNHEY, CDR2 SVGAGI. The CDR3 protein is CASTRGTANSPLHF. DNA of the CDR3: TGTGCCAGCACCCGCGGGACAGCTAATTCACCCCTCCACTTT.

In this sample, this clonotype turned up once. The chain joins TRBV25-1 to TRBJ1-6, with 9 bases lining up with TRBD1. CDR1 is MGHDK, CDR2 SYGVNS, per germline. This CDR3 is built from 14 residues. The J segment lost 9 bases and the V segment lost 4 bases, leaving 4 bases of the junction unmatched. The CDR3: CASSGTGASSPLHF. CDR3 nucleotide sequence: TGTGCCAGCAGTGGGACAGGGGCTAGTTCACCCCTCCACTTT.

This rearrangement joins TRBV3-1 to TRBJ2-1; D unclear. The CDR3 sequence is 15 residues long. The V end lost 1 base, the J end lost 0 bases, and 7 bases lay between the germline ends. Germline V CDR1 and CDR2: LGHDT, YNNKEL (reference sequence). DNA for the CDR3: TGTGCCAGCAGCCAAGTGAGAGGCTCCTACAATGAGCAGTTCTTC. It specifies CASSQVRGSYNEQFF.

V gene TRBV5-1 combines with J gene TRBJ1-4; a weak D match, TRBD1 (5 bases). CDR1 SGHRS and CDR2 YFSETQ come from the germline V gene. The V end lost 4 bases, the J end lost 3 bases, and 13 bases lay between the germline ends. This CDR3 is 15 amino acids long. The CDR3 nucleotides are TGCGCCAGCAGCCCCGACAGCATGGCTAATGAAAAACTGTTTTTT. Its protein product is CASSPDSMANEKLFF.

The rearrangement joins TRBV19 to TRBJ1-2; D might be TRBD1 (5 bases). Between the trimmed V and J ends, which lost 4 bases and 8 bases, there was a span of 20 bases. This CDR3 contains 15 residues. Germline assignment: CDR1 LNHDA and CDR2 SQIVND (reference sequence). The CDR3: CASSKDPDGGRGYTF. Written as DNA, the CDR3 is TGTGCCAGTAGTAAAGATCCCGATGGGGGGAGAGGCTACACCTTC.

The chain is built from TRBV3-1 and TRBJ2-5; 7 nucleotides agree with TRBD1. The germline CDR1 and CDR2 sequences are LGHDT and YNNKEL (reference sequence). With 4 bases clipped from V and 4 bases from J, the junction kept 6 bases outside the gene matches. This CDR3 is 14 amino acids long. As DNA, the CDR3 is TGTGCCAGCAGCCGCCCGGGACAGACAGAGACCCAGTACTTC. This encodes CASSRPGQTETQYF.

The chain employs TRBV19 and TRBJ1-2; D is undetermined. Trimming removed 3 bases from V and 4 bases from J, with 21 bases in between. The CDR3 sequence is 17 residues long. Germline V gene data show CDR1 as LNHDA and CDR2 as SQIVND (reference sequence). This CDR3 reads CASSMTKGGIRGYGYTF. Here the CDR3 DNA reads TGTGCCAGTAGTATGACTAAAGGAGGGATTCGGGGCTATGGCTACACCTTC.

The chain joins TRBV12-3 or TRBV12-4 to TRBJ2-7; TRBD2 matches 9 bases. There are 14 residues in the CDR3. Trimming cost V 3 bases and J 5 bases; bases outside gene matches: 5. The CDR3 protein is CASSFLAGEDEQYF. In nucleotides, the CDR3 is TGTGCCAGCAGTTTTTTAGCGGGAGAGGACGAGCAGTACTTC.

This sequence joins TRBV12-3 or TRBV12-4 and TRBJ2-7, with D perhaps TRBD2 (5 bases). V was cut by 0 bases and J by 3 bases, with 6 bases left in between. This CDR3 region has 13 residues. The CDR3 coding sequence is TGTGCCAGCAGTTTAGCGGGAGTCTACGAGCAGTACTTC. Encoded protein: CASSLAGVYEQYF.

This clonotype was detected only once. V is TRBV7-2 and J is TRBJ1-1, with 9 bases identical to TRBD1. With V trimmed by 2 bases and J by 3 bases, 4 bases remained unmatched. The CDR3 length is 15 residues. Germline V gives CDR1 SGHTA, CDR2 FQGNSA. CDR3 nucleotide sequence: TGTGCCAGCAGCTTACGGACAGGGGCGGACACTGAAGCTTTCTTT. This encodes CASSLRTGADTEAFF.

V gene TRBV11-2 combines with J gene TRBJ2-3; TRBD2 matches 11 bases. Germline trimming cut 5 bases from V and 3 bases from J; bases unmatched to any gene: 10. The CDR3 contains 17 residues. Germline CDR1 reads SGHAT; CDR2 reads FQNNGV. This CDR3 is CASSATWTSGSTDTQYF. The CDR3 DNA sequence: TGTGCCAGCAGCGCTACCTGGACTAGCGGGTCAACAGATACGCAGTATTTT.

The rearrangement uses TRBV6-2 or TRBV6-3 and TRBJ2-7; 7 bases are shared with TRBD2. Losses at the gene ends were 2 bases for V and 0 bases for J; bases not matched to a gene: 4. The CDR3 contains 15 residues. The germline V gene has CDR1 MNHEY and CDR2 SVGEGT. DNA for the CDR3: TGTGCCAGCAGTTACAGGACTAGAACCTCCTACGAGCAGTACTTC. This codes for CASSYRTRTSYEQYF.

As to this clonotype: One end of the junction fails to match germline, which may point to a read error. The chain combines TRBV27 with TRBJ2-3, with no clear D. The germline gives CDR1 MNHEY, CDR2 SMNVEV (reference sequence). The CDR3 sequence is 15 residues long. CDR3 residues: CAGSYTATSSDTQYF. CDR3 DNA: TGTGCCGGCAGTTACACGGCAACCTCGTCGGATACGCAGTATTTT.

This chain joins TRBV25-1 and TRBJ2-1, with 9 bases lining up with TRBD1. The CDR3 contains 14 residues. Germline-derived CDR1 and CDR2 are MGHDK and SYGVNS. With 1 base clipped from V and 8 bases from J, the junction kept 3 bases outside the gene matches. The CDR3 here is CASSEWDREDEQFF. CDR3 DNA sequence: TGTGCCAGCAGTGAATGGGACAGGGAAGATGAGCAGTTCTTC. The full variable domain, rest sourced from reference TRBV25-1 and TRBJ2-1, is EADIYQTPRYLVIGTGKKITLECSQTMGHDKMYWYQQDPGMELHLIHYSYGVNSTEKGDLSSESTVSRIRTEHFPLTLESARPSHTSQYLCASSEWDREDEQFFGPGTRLTVL.

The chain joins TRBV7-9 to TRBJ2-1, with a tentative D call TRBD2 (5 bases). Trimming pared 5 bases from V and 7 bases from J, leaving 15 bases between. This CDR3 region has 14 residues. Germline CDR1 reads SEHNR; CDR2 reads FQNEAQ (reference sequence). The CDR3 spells CASSPPPGLNEQFF. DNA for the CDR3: TGTGCCAGCAGCCCGCCGCCGGGGTTAAATGAGCAGTTCTTC.

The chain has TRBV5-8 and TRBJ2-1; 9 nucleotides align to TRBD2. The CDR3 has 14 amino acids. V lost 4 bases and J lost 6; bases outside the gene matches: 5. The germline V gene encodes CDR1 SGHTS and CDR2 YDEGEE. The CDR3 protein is CASSRGLASNEQFF. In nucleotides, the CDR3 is TGTGCCAGCAGCCGGGGACTAGCTAGCAATGAGCAGTTCTTC.

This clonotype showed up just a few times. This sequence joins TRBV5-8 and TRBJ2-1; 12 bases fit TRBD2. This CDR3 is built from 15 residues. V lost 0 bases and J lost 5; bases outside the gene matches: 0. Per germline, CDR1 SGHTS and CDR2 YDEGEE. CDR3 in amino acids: CASSLGLAGDNEQFF. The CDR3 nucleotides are TGTGCCAGCAGCTTGGGACTAGCGGGAGACAATGAGCAGTTCTTC.

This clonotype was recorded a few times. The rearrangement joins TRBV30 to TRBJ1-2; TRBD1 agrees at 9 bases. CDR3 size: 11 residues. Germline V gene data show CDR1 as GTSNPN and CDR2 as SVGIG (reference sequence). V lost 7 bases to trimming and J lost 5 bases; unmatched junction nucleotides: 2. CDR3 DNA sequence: TGTGCCTCCGGGACAGGGTATGGCTACACCTTC. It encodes CASGTGYGYTF.

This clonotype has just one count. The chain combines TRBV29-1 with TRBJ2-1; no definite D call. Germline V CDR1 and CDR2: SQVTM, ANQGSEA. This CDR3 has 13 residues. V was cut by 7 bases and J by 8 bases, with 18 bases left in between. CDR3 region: CSAEVVATHEQFF. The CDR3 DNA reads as TGCAGCGCCGAGGTAGTCGCGACGCATGAGCAGTTCTTC.

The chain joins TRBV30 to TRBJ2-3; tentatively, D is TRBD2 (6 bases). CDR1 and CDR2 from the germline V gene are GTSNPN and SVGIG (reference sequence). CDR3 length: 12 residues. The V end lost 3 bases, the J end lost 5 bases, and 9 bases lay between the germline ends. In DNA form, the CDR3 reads TGTGCCTGGAGCCTCGGGGGAGATACGCAGTATTTT. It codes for CAWSLGGDTQYF. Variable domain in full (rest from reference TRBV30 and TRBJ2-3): SQTIHQWPATLVQPVGSPLSLECTVEGTSNPNLYWYRQAAGRGLQLLFYSVGIGQISSEVPQNLSASRPQDRQFILSSKKLLLSDSGFYLCAWSLGGDTQYFGPGTRLTVL.

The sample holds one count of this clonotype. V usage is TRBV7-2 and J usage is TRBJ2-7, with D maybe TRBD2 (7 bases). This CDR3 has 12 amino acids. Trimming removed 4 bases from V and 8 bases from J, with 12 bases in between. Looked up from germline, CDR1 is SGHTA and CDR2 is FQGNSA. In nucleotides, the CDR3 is TGTGCCAGCAGCTCGGGGGGCAGCCAGCAGTACTTC. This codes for CASSSGGSQQYF.

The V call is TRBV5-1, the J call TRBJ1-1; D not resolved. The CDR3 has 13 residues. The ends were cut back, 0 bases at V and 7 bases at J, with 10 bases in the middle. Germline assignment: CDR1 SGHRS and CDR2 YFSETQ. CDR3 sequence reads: CASSLADGDEAFF. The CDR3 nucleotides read TGCGCCAGCAGCTTGGCTGATGGTGATGAAGCTTTCTTT.

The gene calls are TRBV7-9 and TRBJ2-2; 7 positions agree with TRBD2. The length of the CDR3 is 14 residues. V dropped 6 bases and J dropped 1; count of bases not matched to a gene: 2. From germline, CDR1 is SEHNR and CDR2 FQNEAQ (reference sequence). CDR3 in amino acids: CASRSGMNTGELFF. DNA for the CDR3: TGTGCCAGCAGAAGCGGGATGAACACCGGGGAGCTGTTTTTT.

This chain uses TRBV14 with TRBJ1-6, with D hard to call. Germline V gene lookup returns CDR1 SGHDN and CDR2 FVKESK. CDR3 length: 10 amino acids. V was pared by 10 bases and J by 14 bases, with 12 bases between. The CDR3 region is CANPVGSLHF. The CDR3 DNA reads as TGTGCCAATCCGGTGGGGTCCCTCCACTTT.

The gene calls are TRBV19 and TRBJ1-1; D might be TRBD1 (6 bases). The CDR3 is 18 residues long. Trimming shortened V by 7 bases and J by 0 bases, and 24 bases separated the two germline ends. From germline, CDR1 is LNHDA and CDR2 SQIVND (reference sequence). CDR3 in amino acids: CASTFRGFGTTLNTEAFF. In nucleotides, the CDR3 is TGTGCCAGTACTTTCCGGGGGTTTGGGACAACCCTGAACACTGAAGCTTTCTTT.

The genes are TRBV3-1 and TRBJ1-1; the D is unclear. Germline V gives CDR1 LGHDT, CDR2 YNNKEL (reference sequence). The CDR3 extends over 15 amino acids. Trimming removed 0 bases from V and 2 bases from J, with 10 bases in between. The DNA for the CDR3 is TGTGCCAGCAGCCAAGATTGGCTGACCAACACTGAAGCTTTCTTT. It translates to CASSQDWLTNTEAFF. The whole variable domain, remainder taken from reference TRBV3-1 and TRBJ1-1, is DTAVSQTPKYLVTQMGNDKSIKCEQNLGHDTMYWYKQDSKKFLKIMFSYNNKELIINETVPNRFSPKSPDKAHLNLHINSLELGDSAVYFCASSQDWLTNTEAFFGQGTRLTVV.

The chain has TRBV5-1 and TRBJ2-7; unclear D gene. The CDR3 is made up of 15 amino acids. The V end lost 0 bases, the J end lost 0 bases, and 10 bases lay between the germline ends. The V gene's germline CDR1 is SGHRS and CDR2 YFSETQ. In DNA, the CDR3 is TGCGCCAGCAGCTTGGCCGGCCGCAACTCCTACGAGCAGTACTTC. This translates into CASSLAGRNSYEQYF.